In its sample, the clone carrying this T cell receptor beta chain was seen a few times. Its antigen is as yet unknown. V lost 6 bases, J lost 0 bases, and 6 bases lay in between. This CDR3 has 13 amino acids. Treatment specified: approximately nine-day PBMC culture with coronavirus spike peptide pools or control peptides (ViraFEST assay). The dates of positive PCR tests extended from March through December 2020 and came before the US Alpha, Beta and Delta variants. PBMC cultures, at about 1.8 million cells per well, received about 10 IU/ml IL-2 and around 9.6 ug/ml peptide pools. The study sequenced cultured CD4+ T cell DNA using the Oncomine TCR Beta short-read assay. In TCRdb, the PCR reads were re-called with MiXCR into one record per CDR3 protein. Of more than 12,000 distinct CDR3 sequences listed, approximately 30% are singletons. The record originates from a study of vaccination and CD4 T cells after COVID-19. Study-level background: The makeup of the convalescents was six males and four females, two of them Hispanic. Stimulation of the cells used overlapping spike peptide pools from SARS-CoV-2 and from the common cold coronaviruses HCoV-NL63, HCoV-OC43 and HCoV-229E.

The V call is TRBV12-3 or TRBV12-4, the J call TRBJ1-5, with no clear D. The clonotype was recovered from a human donor with COVID-19. The sample comprised cultured CD4+ T cells from blood. The CDR3 loop is CASSLYSNQPQHF. DNA of the CDR3: TGTGCCAGCAGCCTGTATAGCAATCAGCCCCAGCATTTT.